This TCR beta chain comes out of a study of cytomegalovirus exposure and HLA in healthy donors. Study outcomes and limitations: Productive status was seen about 87% or about 30% of the time for most TCR beta V segments in an earlier analysis. Among the sequence variants, a highly shared cluster was likely an artifact of sequencing.

Primers for the PCR totalled 60 Vbeta and 13 Jbeta. Generated by immunoSEQ multiplex PCR, the TCRdb table keeps only in-frame clones and is missing some. The sample has about 180,000 clones; roughly 88% are singletons. The junction had 8 bases not matched to a gene; V was cut back by 4 bases and J by 8 bases. This CDR3 is built from 14 residues. CDR1 is SGHDT and CDR2 is YYEEEE in the germline V gene. As to this clone: Its specificity is not known.

The specimen sequenced was PBMCs. This chain connects TRBV5-6 to TRBJ1-2, with TRBD1 identical over 10 bases. This receptor was taken from a girl aged 2 to 9 in good health and CMV-seropositive. In DNA, the CDR3 is TGTGCCAGCAGCCCGGCAGGACAGGGGGGAGGCTACACCTTC. It specifies CASSPAGQGGGYTF.